The 14 T cell receptor beta chains presented below share a single source sample, sequenced in a study of blood T cell repertoires in COVID-19. The protocol was immunoSEQ multiplex PCR, while the TCRdb copy is restricted to in-frame clones and leaves out a portion. The sample lists 250,000 to 350,000 clones, around 90% occurring once. Input material: PBMCs or T cells enriched from blood (not recorded which). Receptor source: a woman in her 30s who had recovered from COVID-19.

The gene calls are TRBV30 and TRBJ1-2; D ambiguous. CDR1 GTSNPN and CDR2 SVGIG come from the germline V gene (reference sequence). This CDR3 spans 13 amino acids. Trimming took off 4 bases at V and 0 bases at J, with 9 bases between the two ends. CDR3 nucleotides: TGTGCCTGGATTTCCGGGTCTAACTATGGCTACACCTTC. It encodes CAWISGSNYGYTF.

This sequence joins TRBV6-2 or TRBV6-3 and TRBJ2-2; 7 nucleotides align to TRBD1. The V gene end was trimmed by 6 bases and the J gene end by 6 bases; junction bases not matched to a gene: 10. The CDR3 spans 15 residues. Germline V gives CDR1 MNHEY, CDR2 SVGEGT. The CDR3 DNA is TGTGCCAGCAGCTCAGACAGGGCAGGGGCCGGGGAGCTGTTTTTT. It yields the protein CASSSDRAGAGELFF.

The chain recombines TRBV12-3 or TRBV12-4 with TRBJ1-2; D is unclear. The V and J ends lost 1 base and 3 bases respectively, with 6 bases between them. This CDR3 is 13 amino acids long. The CDR3 DNA sequence: TGTGCCAGCAGTTTAGTGGCAGACTATGGCTACACCTTC. Encoded protein: CASSLVADYGYTF.

The rearrangement joins TRBV13 to TRBJ1-6; TRBD1 aligns across 8 bases. The CDR3 is made up of 15 amino acids. From germline, CDR1 is PRHDT and CDR2 FYEKMQ (reference sequence). Trimming took 7 bases from V and 10 from J; bases not matched to a gene: 12. The CDR3 coding sequence is TGTGCCAGCACCCTAACAGGGGGAAGGTCCTCACCCCTCCACTTT. As protein: CASTLTGGRSSPLHF.

The chain recombines TRBV10-3 with TRBJ2-7; D gene uncertain. The length of the CDR3 is 13 residues. CDR1 and CDR2 from the germline V gene are ENHRY and SYGVKD. V lost 6 bases and J 2 bases, leaving 11 bases between the germline ends. This chain's CDR3 is CAIRPAGAYEQYF. The CDR3 region has the DNA TGTGCCATCAGACCCGCCGGTGCCTACGAGCAGTACTTC.

The chain links TRBV27 to TRBJ2-5; no clear D. V was cut by 0 bases and J by 2 bases, with 10 bases left in between. Per germline, CDR1 MNHEY and CDR2 SMNVEV (reference sequence). The CDR3 is 15 residues long. The CDR3 DNA follows: TGTGCCAGCAGTTTATCAACTTACGCACAAGAGACCCAGTACTTC. Its translation is CASSLSTYAQETQYF.

This clone appeared a few times. The chain links TRBV4-3 to TRBJ2-1, with D tentatively TRBD1 (5 bases). The V end lost 0 bases, the J end lost 2 bases, and 14 bases lay between the germline ends. The length of the CDR3 is 17 residues. Germline V lookup: CDR1 LGHNA, CDR2 YSLEER. This CDR3 reads CASSQDLQGRPYNEQFF. The CDR3 DNA follows: TGCGCCAGCAGCCAAGATCTTCAGGGCAGGCCCTACAATGAGCAGTTCTTC.

The chain recombines TRBV25-1 with TRBJ2-6; possibly TRBD2 for D (5 bases). CDR3 length equals 17 residues. Trimming stripped 3 bases from V and 4 bases from J, with 16 bases between. Germline lookup yields CDR1 MGHDK and CDR2 SYGVNS. CDR3 DNA sequence: TGTGCCAGCAGTGATACGGGAACCGCCAGCGGGGCCAACGTCCTGACTTTC. It codes for CASSDTGTASGANVLTF.

The gene calls are TRBV9 and TRBJ1-2, with TRBD1 matching 8 bases. Germline V CDR1 and CDR2: SGDLS, YYNGEE. CDR3 size: 14 residues. V shed 4 bases and J 5 bases; nucleotides not matched to a gene: 7. CDR3 sequence: CASSPGQVTYGYTF. The DNA of the CDR3 is TGTGCCAGCAGCCCGGGACAGGTTACATATGGCTACACCTTC.

The rearrangement uses TRBV6-2 or TRBV6-3 and TRBJ2-5, with TRBD1 as a possible D gene (6 bases). Between the trimmed V and J ends, which lost 6 bases and 1 base, there was a span of 15 bases. The CDR3 covers 15 residues. From germline, CDR1 is MNHEY and CDR2 SVGEGT. CDR3 bases: TGTGCCAGCAGCCCTCCGGGGACAATCCAAGAGACCCAGTACTTC. This translates into CASSPPGTIQETQYF.

The J gene is TRBJ2-5, the V gene TRBV7-2, with 10 nucleotides matching TRBD1. Germline assignment: CDR1 SGHTA and CDR2 FQGNSA. The CDR3 contains 14 residues. V gave up 6 bases and J gave up 3 bases; unmatched junction bases: 4. The chain's CDR3 is CASRPGQGEETQYF. The CDR3 nucleotides are TGTGCCAGCAGACCAGGACAGGGGGAAGAGACCCAGTACTTC.

The chain uses TRBV7-9 and TRBJ1-1, with TRBD1 identical over 9 bases. CDR1 is SEHNR and CDR2 is FQNEAQ in the germline V gene (reference sequence). Unmatched junction bases numbered 11, after V lost 4 bases and J lost 11 bases. The CDR3 sequence is 14 residues long. CDR3 DNA: TGTGCCAGCAGCTCAACAACGGCCGGGACAGGGGCTTTCTTT. Encoded protein: CASSSTTAGTGAFF.

The chain carries TRBV6-4 and TRBJ1-2; D gene uncertain. CDR3 length: 14 amino acids. Trimming removed 3 bases from V and 5 bases from J, with 13 bases in between. From germline, CDR1 is MRHNA and CDR2 SNTAGT. The chain's CDR3 is CASSEGSRGYGYTF. The CDR3 region has the DNA TGTGCCAGCAGTGAAGGATCCCGGGGTTATGGCTACACCTTC.

This chain uses TRBV15 with TRBJ2-7; 7 bases agree with TRBD2. Trimming took 3 bases from V and 0 from J; bases not matched to a gene: 5. The germline V gene encodes CDR1 LNHNV and CDR2 YYDKDF (reference sequence). The CDR3 length is 15 residues. CDR3 nucleotides: TGTGCCACCAGCAGCCGTTGGGGGGGCTCCTACGAGCAGTACTTC. This gives the protein CATSSRWGGSYEQYF. Complete variable domain (other parts from reference TRBV15 and TRBJ2-7): DAMVIQNPRYQVTQFGKPVTLSCSQTLNHNVMYWYQQKSSQAPKLLFHYYDKDFNNEADTPDNFQSRRPNTSFCFLDIRSPGLGDTAMYLCATSSRWGGSYEQYFGPGTRLTVT.